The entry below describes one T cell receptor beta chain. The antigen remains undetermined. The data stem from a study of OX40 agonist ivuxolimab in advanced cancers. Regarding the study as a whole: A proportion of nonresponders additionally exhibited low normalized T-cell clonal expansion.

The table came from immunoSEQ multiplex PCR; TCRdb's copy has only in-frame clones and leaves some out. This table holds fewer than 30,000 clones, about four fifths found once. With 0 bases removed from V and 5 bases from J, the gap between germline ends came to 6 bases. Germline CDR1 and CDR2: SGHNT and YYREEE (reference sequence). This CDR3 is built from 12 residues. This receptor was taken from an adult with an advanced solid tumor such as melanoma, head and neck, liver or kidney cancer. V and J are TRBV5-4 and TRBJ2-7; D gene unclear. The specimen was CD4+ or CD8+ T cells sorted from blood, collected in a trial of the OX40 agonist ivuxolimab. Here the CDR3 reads CASSLAYDEQYF. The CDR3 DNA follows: TGTGCCAGCAGCTTGGCCTATGACGAGCAGTACTTC.